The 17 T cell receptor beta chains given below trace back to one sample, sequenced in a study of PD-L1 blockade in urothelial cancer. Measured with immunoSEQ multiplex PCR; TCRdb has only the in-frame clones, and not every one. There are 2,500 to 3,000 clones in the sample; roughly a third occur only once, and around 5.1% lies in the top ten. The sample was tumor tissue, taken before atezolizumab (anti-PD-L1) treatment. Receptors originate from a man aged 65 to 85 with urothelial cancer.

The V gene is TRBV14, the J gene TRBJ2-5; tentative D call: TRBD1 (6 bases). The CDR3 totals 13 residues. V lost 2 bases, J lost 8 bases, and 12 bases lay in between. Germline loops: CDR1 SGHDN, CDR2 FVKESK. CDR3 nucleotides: TGTGCCAGCAGCCAACGACAGGCCGGCACCCAGTACTTC. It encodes CASSQRQAGTQYF.

CDR3 DNA: TGTGCCAGCAGTTACTCGAGTCCAGGGAGGATTGAAGCTTTCTTT. Translation gives CASSYSSPGRIEAFF. The V gene is TRBV6-8, the J gene TRBJ1-1, with a possible D match to TRBD1 (5 bases). This CDR3 region has 15 residues. CDR1 is MNHGY, CDR2 SAAAGT, per germline. Trimming took 0 bases from V and 7 from J, leaving 15 bases between them.

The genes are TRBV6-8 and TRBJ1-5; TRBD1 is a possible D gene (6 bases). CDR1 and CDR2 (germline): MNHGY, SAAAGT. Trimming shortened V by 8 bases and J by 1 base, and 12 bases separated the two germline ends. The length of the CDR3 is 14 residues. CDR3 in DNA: TGTGCCAGCCGGGACACCCAAAGCAATCAGCCCCAGCATTTT. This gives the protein CASRDTQSNQPQHF.

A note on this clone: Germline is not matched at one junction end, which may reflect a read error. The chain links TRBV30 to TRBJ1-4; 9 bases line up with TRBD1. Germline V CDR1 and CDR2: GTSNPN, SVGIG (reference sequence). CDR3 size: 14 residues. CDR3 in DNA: TGTGCCTGGAGTGCCGGGACAGGGTATTTTGGTTTGGTTTTT. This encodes CAWSAGTGYFGLVF.

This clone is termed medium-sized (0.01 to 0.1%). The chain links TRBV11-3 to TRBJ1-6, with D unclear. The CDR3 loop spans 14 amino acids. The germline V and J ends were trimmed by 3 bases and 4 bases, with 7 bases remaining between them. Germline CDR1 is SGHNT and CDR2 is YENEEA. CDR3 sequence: CASSFERYNSPLHF. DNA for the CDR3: TGTGCCAGCAGCTTTGAAAGATATAATTCACCCCTCCACTTT.

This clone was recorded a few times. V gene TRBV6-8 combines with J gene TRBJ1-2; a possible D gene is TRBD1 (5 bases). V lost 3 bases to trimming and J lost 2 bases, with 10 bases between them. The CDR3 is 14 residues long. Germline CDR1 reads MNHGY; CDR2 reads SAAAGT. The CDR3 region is CASSYVRENYGYTF. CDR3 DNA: TGTGCCAGCAGTTATGTCAGGGAAAACTATGGCTACACCTTC.

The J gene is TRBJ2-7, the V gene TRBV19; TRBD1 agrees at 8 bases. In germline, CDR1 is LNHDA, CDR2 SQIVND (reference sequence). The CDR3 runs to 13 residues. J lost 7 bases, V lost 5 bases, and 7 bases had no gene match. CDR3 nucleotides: TGTGCCAGTAGTGTCCAGGGGGCGCGGGAGCAGTACTTC. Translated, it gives CASSVQGAREQYF.

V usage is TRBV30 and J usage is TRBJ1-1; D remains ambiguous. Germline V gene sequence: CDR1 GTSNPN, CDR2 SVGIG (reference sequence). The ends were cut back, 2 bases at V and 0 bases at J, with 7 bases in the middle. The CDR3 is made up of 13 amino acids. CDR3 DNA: TGTGCCTGGAGTAAGGTGATGAACACTGAAGCTTTCTTT. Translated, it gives CAWSKVMNTEAFF.

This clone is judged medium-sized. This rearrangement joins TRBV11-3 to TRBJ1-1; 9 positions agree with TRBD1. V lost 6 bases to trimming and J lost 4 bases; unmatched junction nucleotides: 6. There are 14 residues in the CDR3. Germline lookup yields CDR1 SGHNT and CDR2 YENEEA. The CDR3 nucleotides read TGTGCCAGCAGGCTTGGGACAGGGTCCACTGAAGCTTTCTTT. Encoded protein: CASRLGTGSTEAFF.

CDR3 amino acids: CASKGDAAYNEQFF. The CDR3 bases are TGTGCCAGCAAAGGGGACGCCGCCTACAATGAGCAGTTCTTC. The V and J genes are TRBV11-1 and TRBJ2-1, with D perhaps TRBD1 or TRBD2 (5 bases each). There are 14 residues in the CDR3. Germline lookup yields CDR1 SGHAT and CDR2 FQDESV (reference sequence). Trimming shortened V by 7 bases and J by 2 bases, and 12 bases separated the two germline ends. Drawing the rest from reference TRBV11-1 and TRBJ2-1, the complete variable domain is EAEVAQSPRYKITEKSQAVAFWCDPISGHATLYWYRQILGQGPELLVQFQDESVVDDSQLPKDRFSAERLKGVDSTLKIQPAELGDSAMYLCASKGDAAYNEQFFGPGTRLTVL.

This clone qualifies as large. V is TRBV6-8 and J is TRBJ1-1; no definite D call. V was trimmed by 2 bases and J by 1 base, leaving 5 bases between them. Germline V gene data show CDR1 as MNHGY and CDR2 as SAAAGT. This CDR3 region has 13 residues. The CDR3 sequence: CASSYLGNTEAFF. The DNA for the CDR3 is TGTGCCAGCAGTTACCTGGGGAACACTGAAGCTTTCTTT.

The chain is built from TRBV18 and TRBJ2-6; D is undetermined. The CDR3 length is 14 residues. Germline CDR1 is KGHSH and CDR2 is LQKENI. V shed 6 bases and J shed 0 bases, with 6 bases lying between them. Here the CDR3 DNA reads TGTGCCAGCTCTCCTAGCTCTGGGGCCAACGTCCTGACTTTC. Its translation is CASSPSSGANVLTF.

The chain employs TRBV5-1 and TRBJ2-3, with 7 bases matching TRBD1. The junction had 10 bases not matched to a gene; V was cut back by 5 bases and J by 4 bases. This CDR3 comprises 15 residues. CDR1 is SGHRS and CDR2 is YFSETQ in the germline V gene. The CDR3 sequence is CASRGEGAPADTQYF. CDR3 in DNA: TGCGCCAGCAGAGGTGAGGGGGCTCCGGCAGATACGCAGTATTTT.

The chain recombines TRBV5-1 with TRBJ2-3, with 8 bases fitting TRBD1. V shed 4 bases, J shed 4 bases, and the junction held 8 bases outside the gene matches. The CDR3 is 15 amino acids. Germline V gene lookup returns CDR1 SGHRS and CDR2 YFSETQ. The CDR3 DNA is TGCGCCAGCAGCCAACGGACAGGGACCTCAGATACGCAGTATTTT. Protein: CASSQRTGTSDTQYF.

CDR3 in amino acids: CASGPTGIRADTQYF. The CDR3 DNA follows: TGTGCCAGCGGCCCGACAGGAATAAGGGCAGATACGCAGTATTTT. This sequence joins TRBV12-5 and TRBJ2-3; D is possibly TRBD1 (6 bases). Germline lookup yields CDR1 LGHNT and CDR2 FRNRAP. This CDR3 spans 15 amino acids.

This CDR3 reads CATPGGGGGGPGGKLFF. In nucleotides, the CDR3 is TGCGCCACCCCAGGGGGAGGAGGAGGAGGGCCAGGAGGAAAACTGTTTTTT. This chain connects TRBV23-1 to TRBJ1-4; 7 bases are shared with TRBD1. TRBV23-1 is an ORF; its function is uncertain. CDR3 length: 17 amino acids. The V gene end was trimmed by 10 bases and the J gene end by 10 bases; junction bases not matched to a gene: 24.

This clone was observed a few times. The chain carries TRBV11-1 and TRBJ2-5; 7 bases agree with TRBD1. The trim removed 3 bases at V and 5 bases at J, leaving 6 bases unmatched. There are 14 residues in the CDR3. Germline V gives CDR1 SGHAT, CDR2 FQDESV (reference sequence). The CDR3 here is CASSFLQGIETQYF. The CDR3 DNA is TGTGCCAGCAGCTTTTTACAGGGGATTGAGACCCAGTACTTC.